Following are 9 T cell receptor beta chains from one sample sequenced in a study of shared clonotypes between healthy human individuals. The table came from immunoSEQ multiplex PCR; TCRdb's copy has only in-frame clones and leaves some out. The repertoire consists of just over 2,000,000 clones, with 90% to 95% occurring once and the leading ten covering 0.13%. Sequenced sample: naive CD4+ T cells sorted from blood. Stated subset: CD45RA+ positively selected. The origin of the receptors is a man between 18 and 35 years old in good health.

The gene calls are TRBV6-4 and TRBJ2-1, with 8 bases aligning to TRBD1. The germline CDR1 and CDR2 sequences are MRHNA and SNTAGT. This CDR3 comprises 15 residues. Germline trimming cut 6 bases from V and 5 bases from J; bases unmatched to any gene: 9. The CDR3 DNA reads as TGTGCCAGCAGCCTCTCCGGACAGGGCCACAATGAGCAGTTCTTC. The encoded protein is CASSLSGQGHNEQFF.

The chain combines TRBV2 with TRBJ1-4, with no clear D. There are 15 residues in the CDR3. Germline CDR1 SNHLY, CDR2 FYNNEI. With 3 bases removed from V and 0 bases from J, the gap between germline ends came to 8 bases. DNA for the CDR3: TGTGCCAGCAGTGAGGGTGCCGCAACTAATGAAAAACTGTTTTTT. Translated, it gives CASSEGAATNEKLFF.

The genes are TRBV30 and TRBJ2-1; 10 positions match TRBD2. With 2 bases clipped from V and 4 bases from J, the junction kept 8 bases outside the gene matches. Per the germline V gene, CDR1 is GTSNPN and CDR2 is SVGIG (reference sequence). This CDR3 has 16 residues. This CDR3 is CAWSPGWTSGYNEQFF. CDR3 sequence (DNA): TGTGCCTGGAGTCCCGGGTGGACTAGCGGATACAATGAGCAGTTCTTC.

The genes are TRBV6-4 and TRBJ1-2; D possibly corresponds to TRBD1 (5 bases). This CDR3 comprises 15 residues. Trimming took off 0 bases at V and 0 bases at J, with 8 bases between the two ends. Germline V gene lookup returns CDR1 MRHNA and CDR2 SNTAGT. In DNA, the CDR3 is TGTGCCAGCAGTGACTCGCCAGGGTCTAACTATGGCTACACCTTC. Translation gives CASSDSPGSNYGYTF.

In regard to this clone: Germline is not matched at one junction end, which may reflect a read error. The V gene is TRBV7-7, the J gene TRBJ2-1, with D perhaps TRBD1 or TRBD2 (5 bases each). Germline V gene data show CDR1 as SSHAT and CDR2 as FNYEAQ (reference sequence). The length of the CDR3 is 14 residues. The CDR3: CASSSGTLNNEQFF. The DNA for the CDR3 is TGTGCTAGCAGCTCGGGGACCCTGAACAATGAGCAGTTCTTC.

The gene calls are TRBV11-2 and TRBJ1-3; unclear D gene. The CDR3 spans 18 residues. V lost 1 base, J lost 1 base, and 17 bases lay in between. The germline gives CDR1 SGHAT, CDR2 FQNNGV. The DNA for the CDR3 is TGTGCCAGCAGCTTAGTCGTCCAAGGGAGTCTTTCTGGAAACACCATATATTTT. Translating gives CASSLVVQGSLSGNTIYF.

This sequence joins TRBV20-1 and TRBJ1-1; D unresolved. The germline V gene has CDR1 DFQATT and CDR2 SNEGSKA (reference sequence). The CDR3 has 9 residues. CDR3 DNA sequence: TGCAGGAGGGATTCTGAAGCTTTCTTT. Its protein is CRRDSEAFF.

This clone was seen more than once but under ten times. Other DNA variants within this sample encode the same CDR3. The chain uses TRBV30 and TRBJ2-6; possible D gene TRBD1, 6 bases. V lost 0 bases and J 0 bases, leaving 6 bases between the germline ends. From germline, CDR1 is GTSNPN and CDR2 SVGIG (reference sequence). The CDR3 sequence is 15 residues long. The CDR3 loop reads CAWSVGGSGANVLTF. Written as DNA, the CDR3 is TGTGCCTGGAGTGTAGGGGGCTCTGGGGCCAACGTCCTGACTTTC.

The chain carries TRBV23-1 and TRBJ2-5, with 7 bases aligning to TRBD2. TRBV23-1 is recorded as an ORF, its role being uncertain. The V gene end was trimmed by 4 bases and the J gene end by 0 bases; junction bases not matched to a gene: 17. The CDR3 extends over 19 amino acids. CDR3 protein: CASSRAGISAGKYQETQYF. CDR3 DNA: TGCGCCAGCAGTCGGGCAGGCATCTCAGCGGGGAAGTACCAAGAGACCCAGTACTTC.